The entry below describes one T cell receptor beta chain. The record originates from a study of human T cells and chemical hapten exposure. On the study more broadly: On about 2 cm by about 2 cm of upper inner arm skin, sensitization was performed with 2% DPC.

Germline V lookup: CDR1 SGHTA, CDR2 FQGTGA. The CDR3 is 14 residues long. V shed 6 bases and J 4 bases; nucleotides not matched to a gene: 6. TCRdb redid the calling of the RACE reads with MiXCR, one entry per CDR3 protein. This sample has around 75,000 distinct CDR3 sequences, with about 9.3% found just once. The time point was: patch test 2, 6 weeks after DPC sensitization. Noted treatment: therapeutic diphenylcyclopropenone sensitization with weekly scalp DPC. This clonotype was sampled from a woman in her forties or fifties with alopecia areata. Some clones in this sample may be carry-over from other donors' samples. The chain links TRBV7-3 to TRBJ2-3; TRBD1 agrees at 8 bases. The material sequenced was whole blood, taken in connection with sensitization to the hapten diphenylcyclopropenone (DPC). The CDR3 coding sequence is TGTGCCAGCAGTGACAGGGGAGGCGCAGATACGCAGTATTTT. Translated: CASSDRGGADTQYF. Based on the CDR3 plus reference TRBV7-3 and TRBJ2-3, the full variable domain is GAGVSQTPSNKVTEKGKYVELRCDPISGHTALYWYRQSLGQGPEFLIYFQGTGAADDSGLPNDRFFAVRPEGSVSTLKIQRTERGDSAVYLCASSDRGGADTQYFGPGTRLTVL.